This T cell receptor (beta chain) emerged from a study of regulatory T cells in long-lasting Graves disease. Study-level points and caveats: Whereas new patients shared roughly 910 public clonotypes, persistent patients shared more, at some 2,700. Accuracy was perhaps lowered by the small sample size.

Libraries of TCR beta came from iRepertoire HTBI primers plus Arm-PCR of CDR3 regions. How the authors handled the data: Identification across samples found approximately 60 TRBV and 15 or so TRBJ segments. Each CDR3 protein gets one entry after TCRdb re-called the multiplex PCR reads with MiXCR. The V and J calls and clone size come from TCRdb's table, not from the authors' own analysis. The data contain about 310,000 distinct CDR3 sequences, approximately 20% of them seen just once; the ten biggest clones take up more than 50%. CDR1 and CDR2 (germline): LGHDT, YNNKEL (reference sequence). The CDR3 has 14 amino acids. V gave up 1 base and J gave up 2 bases, with 9 bases separating them. Time point denoted: persistent/refractory GD, antithyroid drugs over 5 years with positive TRAb. Researchers made the TCR library from RNA that was extracted from PBMCs. As concerns this clonotype: Its antigen remains unknown.

The starting material was peripheral blood mononuclear cells (PBMCs), obtained when the disease was refractory, from a patient treated with antithyroid drugs. The chain carries TRBV3-1 and TRBJ2-7, with D perhaps TRBD1 or TRBD2 (5 bases each). The sequence came from a female donor with Graves disease. CDR3 sequence: CASSQVLGAYEQYF. CDR3 coding DNA: TGTGCCAGCAGCCAAGTCCTGGGGGCCTACGAGCAGTACTTC.